These 20 T cell receptor beta chains came from one sample sequenced in a study of T cells in Graves' hyperthyroidism and ophthalmopathy. Amplified TCR beta CDR3 regions derived from RNA transcripts. A first-round RT-PCR of the TCR CDR3 used the HTBI primer set. TCRdb reprocessed the multiplex PCR reads with MiXCR, giving one entry per CDR3 protein. Among approximately 400,000 distinct CDR3 sequences, more than 15% were seen once, and the ten largest hold roughly 14%. The material sequenced was blood. Receptors originate from a woman aged 18-29 years with Graves' hyperthyroidism.

This clonotype has ten or more counts. The DNA of the CDR3 is TGTGCCAGCAGCTACTACCGAGGTAGCGGGACGGGCGATGAGCAGTTCTTC. Translation gives CASSYYRGSGTGDEQFF. The chain recombines TRBV7-9 with TRBJ2-1; 8 nucleotides align to TRBD2. J was trimmed by 8 bases and V by 4 bases; bases with no gene match: 16. CDR1 SEHNR and CDR2 FQNEAQ come from the germline V gene (reference sequence). CDR3 length: 17 amino acids.

This clonotype was counted between two and nine times. The J gene is TRBJ1-3, the V gene TRBV11-2; D gene ambiguous. CDR3 size: 17 residues. In germline, CDR1 is SGHAT, CDR2 FQNNGV. Trimming took 2 bases from V and 3 from J, leaving 17 bases between them. CDR3 in DNA: TGTGCCAGCAGCTTAACTAGACCCAGCGGGTATGGAAACACCATATATTTT. It specifies CASSLTRPSGYGNTIYF.

The chain joins TRBV20-1 to TRBJ2-7; TRBD2 matches at 8 bases. CDR1 is DFQATT, CDR2 SNEGSKA, per germline (reference sequence). This CDR3 has 13 amino acids. The ends lost 1 base at V and 3 bases at J; junction bases unmatched: 2. CDR3 residues: CSARVSGVYEQYF. The CDR3 region has the DNA TGCAGTGCTAGAGTTAGCGGGGTCTACGAGCAGTACTTC.

This clonotype was found many times. This chain connects TRBV3-1 to TRBJ2-2; D gene ambiguous. Germline loops: CDR1 LGHDT, CDR2 YNNKEL (reference sequence). CDR3 length: 14 residues. The V and J ends lost 3 bases and 4 bases respectively, with 9 bases between them. CDR3 DNA sequence: TGTGCCAGCAGCCAGGGGTGGAGCACCGGGGAGCTGTTTTTT. Amino acid sequence: CASSQGWSTGELFF.

This clonotype was detected ten times or more. The rearrangement joins TRBV20-1 to TRBJ1-1; no firm D call. The CDR3 spans 12 residues. Germline V gene sequence: CDR1 DFQATT, CDR2 SNEGSKA (reference sequence). V was clipped by 5 bases and J by 1 base, with 8 bases between them. The CDR3 spells CSAPTANTEAFF. The CDR3 DNA is TGCAGTGCTCCTACAGCGAACACTGAAGCTTTCTTT.

This clonotype was recorded at least ten times. The CDR3 is CASSLDGASEQYF. The CDR3 DNA reads TGTGCCAGCAGCTTAGACGGAGCATCCGAGCAGTACTTC. The rearrangement uses TRBV11-3 and TRBJ2-7; D unclear. Germline CDR1 is SGHNT and CDR2 is YENEEA. CDR3 length equals 13 residues. The V end lost 0 bases, the J end lost 6 bases, and 9 bases lay between the germline ends.

At least ten counts were recorded for this clonotype. CDR3 region: CASSPGLAGGLTDTQYF. The CDR3 DNA reads TGTGCCAGCAGCCCAGGACTAGCGGGGGGGCTAACAGATACGCAGTATTTT. The chain joins TRBV4-2 to TRBJ2-3, with 15 nucleotides matching TRBD2. The J segment lost 3 bases and the V segment lost 4 bases, leaving 5 bases of the junction unmatched. Germline CDR1 reads LGHNA; CDR2 reads YNFKEQ. This CDR3 spans 17 amino acids.

The chain employs TRBV5-5 and TRBJ2-2; D gene uncertain. Trimming shortened V by 0 bases and J by 1 base, and 4 bases separated the two germline ends. The CDR3 is 14 residues long. Germline V gives CDR1 SGHKS, CDR2 YYEKEE (reference sequence). Written as DNA, the CDR3 is TGTGCCAGCAGCTTGGAAGGGAACACCGGGGAGCTGTTTTTT. Translation gives CASSLEGNTGELFF.

This clonotype was counted ten times or more. The chain recombines TRBV6-1 with TRBJ2-3; 7 nucleotides line up with TRBD2. Germline assignment: CDR1 MNHNS and CDR2 SASEGT. The ends lost 6 bases at V and 0 bases at J; junction bases unmatched: 6. This CDR3 is built from 15 residues. The CDR3 nucleotides are TGTGCCAGCAGGATAGCGGGTGAGAGCACAGATACGCAGTATTTT. Protein sequence: CASRIAGESTDTQYF.

The V gene is TRBV4-1, the J gene TRBJ1-1; unclear D gene. The CDR3 sequence is 14 residues long. Trimming took off 2 bases at V and 6 bases at J, with 13 bases between the two ends. Germline CDR1 is MGHRA and CDR2 is YSYEKL. CDR3 amino acids: CASSQTPYSAEAFF. In DNA, the CDR3 is TGCGCCAGCAGCCAAACCCCATATTCGGCTGAAGCTTTCTTT.

In this sample, this clonotype turned up many times. The chain combines TRBV11-2 with TRBJ1-3; D might be TRBD1 (5 bases). The germline V and J ends were trimmed by 5 bases and 4 bases, with 15 bases remaining between them. The CDR3 has 15 amino acids. From germline, CDR1 is SGHAT and CDR2 FQNNGV. CDR3 DNA: TGTGCCAGCAGCCTCGGGGCTTCGGGAGGAAACACCATATATTTT. This translates into CASSLGASGGNTIYF.

Note on this clonotype: An end of the junction does not agree with germline; a read error may underlie this. The chain is built from TRBV7-7 and TRBJ2-2; D is unresolved. Per the germline V gene, CDR1 is SSHAT and CDR2 is FNYEAQ (reference sequence). There are 12 residues in the CDR3. CDR3 nucleotide sequence: TGTGCTAGCAGCTATACCGGCGGGGAGCTGTTTTTT. This translates into CASSYTGGELFF.

The J gene is TRBJ1-5, the V gene TRBV4-1; D unresolved. This CDR3 region has 17 residues. The V gene lost 0 bases and the J gene lost 3 bases, with 15 bases spanning the gap. The germline CDR1 and CDR2 sequences are MGHRA and YSYEKL. CDR3 DNA sequence: TGCGCCAGCAGCCAAGATGATTTTTCGGGGTTCAATCAGCCCCAGCATTTT. The encoded protein is CASSQDDFSGFNQPQHF.

The chain links TRBV19 to TRBJ2-2, with a tentative D call TRBD2 (6 bases). The CDR3 length is 15 residues. CDR1 and CDR2 (germline): LNHDA, SQIVND (reference sequence). Trimming left V 5 bases short and J 1 base short, with 11 bases between. CDR3 loop: CASSSPGVNTGELFF. DNA of the CDR3: TGTGCCAGTAGTTCCCCGGGGGTGAACACCGGGGAGCTGTTTTTT.

As concerns this clonotype: This sequence may be a read error, since a much larger clone differs from it by one base. The chain links TRBV5-5 to TRBJ1-1; D not certain. The CDR3 length is 15 residues. The germline V gene encodes CDR1 SGHKS and CDR2 YYEKEE (reference sequence). The CDR3 reads CASGLVPGPGTEAFF. As DNA, the CDR3 is TGTGCCAGCGGCTTGGTTCCAGGCCCCGGGACTGAAGCTTTCTTT.

This clonotype came up many times. The genes are TRBV12-3 or TRBV12-4 and TRBJ1-2; D remains unclear. There are 14 residues in the CDR3. The germline V and J ends were trimmed by 4 bases and 4 bases, with 13 bases remaining between them. CDR3 sequence reads: CASSSSKGSYGYTF. The DNA for the CDR3 is TGTGCCAGCAGTTCATCGAAGGGTAGCTATGGCTACACCTTC.

Many counts were recorded for this clonotype. CDR3 in amino acids: CASSTSFEQYF. CDR3 nucleotides: TGTGCCAGCAGCACTTCTTTCGAGCAGTACTTC. This chain links TRBV28 with TRBJ2-7; D is ambiguous. The V gene lost 6 bases and the J gene lost 6 bases, with 9 bases spanning the gap. Germline V gene sequence: CDR1 MDHEN, CDR2 SYDVKM. CDR3 length: 11 amino acids.

This clonotype was seen only a few times. The rearrangement links TRBV7-2 to TRBJ1-3; possible D gene TRBD1, 5 bases. This CDR3 contains 16 residues. The V gene lost 5 bases and the J gene lost 6 bases, with 20 bases spanning the gap. CDR1 is SGHTA, CDR2 FQGNSA, per germline. The CDR3 loop is CASSRRGLRDVNTIYF. The CDR3 nucleotides are TGTGCCAGCAGCCGGAGGGGCCTAAGGGATGTAAACACCATATATTTT.

This clonotype was picked up many times. This chain uses TRBV12-3 or TRBV12-4 with TRBJ1-2; no reliable D call. V lost 2 bases and J 7 bases, leaving 8 bases between the germline ends. This CDR3 is 12 amino acids long. The CDR3: CASSLQAAGYTF. CDR3 nucleotide sequence: TGTGCCAGCAGTTTACAGGCGGCTGGCTACACCTTC.

This clonotype was seen many times. The chain carries TRBV7-2 and TRBJ2-7; D might be TRBD1 or TRBD2, each matching 5 bases. The CDR3 runs to 14 residues. Germline CDR1 and CDR2: SGHTA and FQGNSA. V lost 3 bases to trimming and J lost 6 bases, with 15 bases between them. The CDR3 DNA sequence: TGTGCCAGCAGCTTGGGGACCTTCGCATCCGAGCAGTACTTC. Protein sequence: CASSLGTFASEQYF. Drawing the rest from reference TRBV7-2 and TRBJ2-7, the complete variable domain is GAGVSQSPSNKVTEKGKDVELRCDPISGHTALYWYRQSLGQGLEFLIYFQGNSAPDKSGLPSDRFSAERTGGSVSTLTIQRTQQEDSAVYLCASSLGTFASEQYFGPGTRLTVT.